This TCR beta chain was documented in a study of blood T cells in healthy people across ages. The J segment lost 7 bases and the V segment lost 0 bases, leaving 7 bases of the junction unmatched. The CDR3 is made up of 15 amino acids. In germline, CDR1 is MGHRA, CDR2 YSYEKL. A second 7 to 11 cycle PCR used barcoded and J-beta primers. TCRdb reanalysed the 5' RACE reads using MiXCR and keeps one entry per CDR3 protein. The sample lists 800,000 to 950,000 distinct CDR3 sequences, roughly 50% occurring once. This clonotype was detected ten times or more. Extraction yielded at least 6 micrograms of total RNA per sample.

This clonotype was sampled from a man in his thirties or forties in good health. The V gene is TRBV4-1, the J gene TRBJ2-7, with 9 bases aligning to TRBD2. Sequenced input: blood. The CDR3, as DNA: TGCGCCAGCAGCCAAGATGCCGCGGGGGGGAGAGAGCAGTACTTC. This translates into CASSQDAAGGREQYF.